Each of the 29 T cell receptor beta chains below was sequenced from the same sample in a study of OX40 agonist ivuxolimab in advanced cancers. Generated by immunoSEQ multiplex PCR, the TCRdb table keeps only in-frame clones and is missing some. The profile shows about 84,000 clones, nearly 95% of them singletons. Sequenced material: CD4+ or CD8+ T cells sorted from blood, taken in a trial of the OX40 agonist ivuxolimab. These receptors all come from an adult with an advanced solid tumor such as melanoma, head and neck, liver or kidney cancer.

The chain recombines TRBV10-3 with TRBJ2-7; 10 bases align to TRBD2. The CDR3 extends over 16 amino acids. The ends lost 0 bases at V and 0 bases at J; junction bases unmatched: 2. In germline, CDR1 is ENHRY, CDR2 SYGVKD. The CDR3 sequence: CAISESGTSASYEQYF. CDR3 nucleotide sequence: TGTGCCATCAGTGAGTCGGGGACTAGCGCCTCCTACGAGCAGTACTTC.

CDR3 sequence reads: CASRSGQGGYEQYF. The CDR3 DNA reads as TGTGCCAGCAGATCGGGACAGGGTGGCTACGAGCAGTACTTC. J is TRBJ2-7 and V is TRBV28; 9 positions agree with TRBD1. V was pared by 6 bases and J by 3 bases, with 6 bases of the junction left unmatched. The germline V gene has CDR1 MDHEN and CDR2 SYDVKM. The CDR3 consists of 14 residues.

This chain links TRBV6-6 with TRBJ2-7, with 12 bases fitting TRBD2. CDR1 and CDR2 from the germline V gene are MNHNY and SVGAGI (reference sequence). Unmatched junction bases numbered 10, after V lost 7 bases and J lost 3 bases. The CDR3 spans 16 residues. CDR3 protein: CASMGTSGSRLYEQYF. The CDR3 DNA is TGTGCCAGCATGGGGACTAGCGGGTCTAGACTCTACGAGCAGTACTTC.

The rearrangement joins TRBV14 to TRBJ2-7; D gene unclear. The CDR3 consists of 13 residues. CDR1 is SGHDN, CDR2 FVKESK, per germline. Deletions cut 0 bases from V and 1 base from J, with 4 bases between. The CDR3 region has the DNA TGTGCCAGCAGCCAAGATTTTTCCTACGAGCAGTACTTC. It codes for CASSQDFSYEQYF.

This sequence joins TRBV11-2 and TRBJ2-2; D gene uncertain. This CDR3 comprises 17 residues. Germline lookup yields CDR1 SGHAT and CDR2 FQNNGV. The V gene lost 0 bases and the J gene lost 0 bases, with 11 bases spanning the gap. The CDR3 here is CASSLDRTSSNTGELFF. The CDR3 nucleotides are TGTGCCAGCAGCTTAGACCGTACGAGTTCGAACACCGGGGAGCTGTTTTTT.

This chain joins TRBV5-5 and TRBJ2-7; tentatively, D is TRBD2 (5 bases). Trimming cost V 0 bases and J 0 bases, with 7 bases left between them. Looked up from germline, CDR1 is SGHKS and CDR2 is YYEKEE (reference sequence). This CDR3 contains 14 residues. CDR3 nucleotides: TGTGCCAGCAGCTTGGGGAGGACCTCCTACGAGCAGTACTTC. Translated, it gives CASSLGRTSYEQYF.

The table lists this clone with a count of one. The chain employs TRBV9 and TRBJ2-3, with D possibly being TRBD1 or TRBD2 (6 bases each). Germline lookup yields CDR1 SGDLS and CDR2 YYNGEE. V gave up 3 bases and J gave up 2 bases, with 13 bases separating them. This CDR3 has 15 residues. CDR3 residues: CASSAEGGITDTQYF. DNA for the CDR3: TGTGCCAGCAGCGCGGAGGGGGGAATCACAGATACGCAGTATTTT.

The V call is TRBV29-1, the J call TRBJ2-7; D is perhaps TRBD1 (6 bases). The CDR3 runs to 15 residues. The germline gives CDR1 SQVTM, CDR2 ANQGSEA. V was shortened by 1 base and J by 3 bases, with 16 bases between the two germline ends. The CDR3 DNA reads TGCAGCGTTGAAGGGGTAGGGACACAAGGCTACGAGCAGTACTTC. Translation: CSVEGVGTQGYEQYF.

This clone occurred once. The chain has TRBV4-2 and TRBJ2-3, with D maybe TRBD1 (5 bases). Germline V gene sequence: CDR1 LGHNA, CDR2 YNFKEQ. The V gene lost 4 bases and the J gene lost 0 bases, with 14 bases spanning the gap. The CDR3 consists of 16 residues. Here the CDR3 DNA reads TGTGCCAGCAGCCTAACAATGACAGATAGCACAGATACGCAGTATTTT. Translation: CASSLTMTDSTDTQYF.

This chain uses TRBV27 with TRBJ1-5, with D perhaps TRBD1 (6 bases). The ends were cut back, 5 bases at V and 3 bases at J, with 14 bases in the middle. The CDR3 covers 15 residues. Germline V lookup: CDR1 MNHEY, CDR2 SMNVEV (reference sequence). The CDR3 nucleotides are TGTGCCAGCAGTGTAAGTGGGGGGCACAATCAGCCCCAGCATTTT. It codes for CASSVSGGHNQPQHF.

The chain has TRBV5-1 and TRBJ2-2, with 10 bases identical to TRBD1. After removal of 0 bases from V and 5 bases from J, the junction contained 7 bases not matched to a gene. CDR3 length: 17 residues. CDR1 and CDR2 from the germline V gene are SGHRS and YFSETQ. The CDR3 here is CASSLAGQGLRTGELFF. The CDR3 region has the DNA TGCGCCAGCAGCTTGGCGGGACAGGGGTTGCGAACCGGGGAGCTGTTTTTT. Complete variable domain (other parts from reference TRBV5-1 and TRBJ2-2): KAGVTQTPRYLIKTRGQQVTLSCSPISGHRSVSWYQQTPGQGLQFLFEYFSETQRNKGNFPGRFSGRQFSNSRSEMNVSTLELGDSALYLCASSLAGQGLRTGELFFGEGSRLTVL.

The chain is built from TRBV7-9 and TRBJ1-1; no reliable D call. With 5 bases removed from V and 2 bases from J, the gap between germline ends came to 9 bases. Germline V gene lookup returns CDR1 SEHNR and CDR2 FQNEAQ (reference sequence). This CDR3 has 13 residues. CDR3 in DNA: TGTGCCAGCAGCCTGTCGGGCAACACTGAAGCTTTCTTT. It is translated as CASSLSGNTEAFF.

V and J are TRBV18 and TRBJ1-2; D may be TRBD1 (5 bases). The CDR3 totals 15 residues. V lost 0 bases and J lost 5, with 13 bases in between. Germline lookup yields CDR1 KGHSH and CDR2 LQKENI. CDR3 loop: CASSPPTGGWYGYTF. For the CDR3, the DNA is TGTGCCAGCTCACCACCCACAGGCGGGTGGTATGGCTACACCTTC.

The chain carries TRBV4-1 and TRBJ2-7, with TRBD1 matching over 11 bases. This CDR3 comprises 15 residues. Germline values: CDR1 MGHRA, CDR2 YSYEKL. V was clipped by 3 bases and J by 1 base; unmatched bases: 2. CDR3 coding DNA: TGCGCCAGCAGCCACAGGGACAGGGGGTCCTACGAGCAGTACTTC. It translates to CASSHRDRGSYEQYF.

The rearrangement links TRBV29-1 to TRBJ2-1; 14 positions match TRBD2. Trimming removed 4 bases from V and 8 bases from J; junction bases left unmatched: 13. Germline CDR1 is SQVTM and CDR2 is ANQGSEA. There are 17 residues in the CDR3. The CDR3 here is CSVAGTSGSLKGDEQFF. DNA for the CDR3: TGCAGCGTTGCCGGGACTAGCGGGAGTCTGAAGGGGGATGAGCAGTTCTTC.

The V call is TRBV9, the J call TRBJ2-7; 11 nucleotides line up with TRBD1. CDR3 size: 18 residues. The germline V gene encodes CDR1 SGDLS and CDR2 YYNGEE. V trimming: 4 bases; J trimming: 3 bases; junction bases outside the gene matches: 15. In nucleotides, the CDR3 is TGTGCCAGCAGCCCGAGGACAGGGGGCGAGGGAGAATTCTACGAGCAGTACTTC. It codes for CASSPRTGGEGEFYEQYF.

In its sample, this clone was seen a few times. The V call is TRBV7-2, the J call TRBJ1-5; D not certain. CDR3 size: 12 residues. V lost 1 base and J lost 13, with 11 bases in between. CDR1 SGHTA and CDR2 FQGNSA come from the germline V gene. In nucleotides, the CDR3 is TGTGCCAGCAGCTTAGGCGGCGGGCATCAGCATTTT. It is translated as CASSLGGGHQHF. The variable domain in full, completed from reference TRBV7-2 and TRBJ1-5, reads GAGVSQSPSNKVTEKGKDVELRCDPISGHTALYWYRQSLGQGLEFLIYFQGNSAPDKSGLPSDRFSAERTGGSVSTLTIQRTQQEDSAVYLCASSLGGGHQHFGDGTRLSIL.

The V gene is TRBV5-4, the J gene TRBJ2-5; 13 positions match TRBD2. Germline assignment: CDR1 SGHNT and CDR2 YYREEE (reference sequence). J gave up 1 base and V 0 bases, and 6 bases lay outside the gene matches. The length of the CDR3 is 18 residues. The CDR3 protein is CASSLGPLAGGPQETQYF. Here the CDR3 DNA reads TGTGCCAGCAGCTTGGGCCCACTAGCGGGAGGGCCCCAAGAGACCCAGTACTTC.

The rearrangement links TRBV2 to TRBJ2-7; 8 positions agree with TRBD2. The CDR3 is made up of 13 amino acids. V shed 10 bases, J shed 0 bases, and the junction held 5 bases outside the gene matches. Germline V gene data show CDR1 as SNHLY and CDR2 as FYNNEI. The DNA for the CDR3 is TGTGCCACCCAGACTAGCGACTCCTACGAGCAGTACTTC. This sequence encodes CATQTSDSYEQYF.

This clone was observed once. The chain employs TRBV4-1 and TRBJ2-1; perhaps TRBD2 as D (5 bases). In germline, CDR1 is MGHRA, CDR2 YSYEKL. V shed 0 bases and J shed 4 bases, with 10 bases lying between them. The CDR3 loop spans 15 amino acids. The CDR3 here is CASSQEARTYNEQFF. The CDR3 bases are TGCGCCAGCAGCCAAGAAGCGCGGACTTACAATGAGCAGTTCTTC.

The V and J genes are TRBV4-2 and TRBJ2-7; D may be TRBD1 or TRBD2 (5 bases each). CDR3 length: 17 residues. Germline CDR1 is LGHNA and CDR2 is YNFKEQ. Trimming left V 4 bases short and J 4 bases short, with 23 bases between. Written as DNA, the CDR3 is TGTGCCAGCAGCCCTACGGGGCGAAGAGGGGTCGGGTACGAGCAGTACTTC. The encoded protein is CASSPTGRRGVGYEQYF.

This rearrangement joins TRBV4-3 to TRBJ1-1; 7 bases agree with TRBD1. CDR3 length: 16 residues. Germline CDR1 and CDR2: LGHNA and YSLEER. V gave up 0 bases and J gave up 3 bases; unmatched junction bases: 7. The CDR3: CASSQDGGQSYTEAFF. The CDR3 DNA follows: TGCGCCAGCAGCCAAGATGGGGGACAGTCCTACACTGAAGCTTTCTTT.

The chain is built from TRBV27 and TRBJ2-7; 7 bases align to TRBD2. The J segment lost 5 bases and the V segment lost 2 bases, leaving 6 bases of the junction unmatched. The CDR3 runs 14 residues. CDR1 and CDR2 (germline): MNHEY, SMNVEV (reference sequence). The chain's CDR3 is CASSLAGDRNEQYF. CDR3 sequence (DNA): TGTGCCAGCAGTTTAGCGGGGGATCGGAACGAGCAGTACTTC.

CDR3 sequence (DNA): TGTGCCAGCAGCTCCCAGGAAAACTCCTACGAGCAGTACTTC. Protein product: CASSSQENSYEQYF. The chain uses TRBV7-8 and TRBJ2-7; D is undetermined. The germline V and J ends were trimmed by 4 bases and 0 bases, with 10 bases remaining between them. This CDR3 region has 14 residues. Germline assignment: CDR1 SGHVS and CDR2 FQNEAQ.

J is TRBJ2-3 and V is TRBV5-6; 10 bases match TRBD2. The CDR3 covers 16 residues. CDR1 and CDR2 (germline): SGHDT, YYEEEE. V dropped 4 bases and J dropped 8; count of bases not matched to a gene: 13. The CDR3 DNA reads as TGTGCCAGCAGCCCCGGTGGGACTAGCGTGAGAGCTACGCAGTATTTT. Protein product: CASSPGGTSVRATQYF.

The CDR3, as DNA: TGTGCCAGCAGCGCCGACGGAGTGGGGGCAGGGGAGCAGTACTTC. Amino acids: CASSADGVGAGEQYF. The rearrangement joins TRBV5-4 to TRBJ2-5; D is possibly TRBD1 (6 bases). Germline V gene lookup returns CDR1 SGHNT and CDR2 YYREEE (reference sequence). V lost 4 bases to trimming and J lost 11 bases, with 24 bases between them. The CDR3 has 15 amino acids. The whole variable domain, filled in from reference TRBV5-4 and TRBJ2-5, reads ETGVTQSPTHLIKTRGQQVTLRCSSQSGHNTVSWYQQALGQGPQFIFQYYREEENGRGNFPPRFSGLQFPNYSSELNVNALELDDSALYLCASSADGVGAGEQYFGPGTRLLVL.

The rearrangement links TRBV2 to TRBJ1-5; unclear D gene. This CDR3 region has 13 residues. V was trimmed by 2 bases and J by 4 bases, leaving 6 bases between them. Looked up from germline, CDR1 is SNHLY and CDR2 is FYNNEI. The CDR3 loop reads CASSELRNQPQHF. Here the CDR3 DNA reads TGTGCCAGCAGTGAACTAAGGAATCAGCCCCAGCATTTT.

This clone was recorded once. This chain uses TRBV30 with TRBJ2-7, with D possibly being TRBD2 (5 bases). The CDR3 runs to 13 residues. The germline gives CDR1 GTSNPN, CDR2 SVGIG (reference sequence). V lost 1 base, J lost 0 bases, and 7 bases lay in between. The CDR3 nucleotides read TGTGCCTGGAGTGGTGGGAGCTCCTACGAGCAGTACTTC. Translated: CAWSGGSSYEQYF. The variable domain in full, completed from reference TRBV30 and TRBJ2-7, reads SQTIHQWPATLVQPVGSPLSLECTVEGTSNPNLYWYRQAAGRGLQLLFYSVGIGQISSEVPQNLSASRPQDRQFILSSKKLLLSDSGFYLCAWSGGSSYEQYFGPGTRLTVT.

The chain has TRBV2 and TRBJ2-3; D tentatively fits TRBD1 or TRBD2 (5 bases each). Germline lookup yields CDR1 SNHLY and CDR2 FYNNEI. V was shortened by 7 bases and J by 4 bases, with 12 bases between the two germline ends. The CDR3 has 13 amino acids. This CDR3 reads CASTGTGADTQYF. CDR3 nucleotides: TGTGCCAGCACCGGGACCGGGGCAGATACGCAGTATTTT.